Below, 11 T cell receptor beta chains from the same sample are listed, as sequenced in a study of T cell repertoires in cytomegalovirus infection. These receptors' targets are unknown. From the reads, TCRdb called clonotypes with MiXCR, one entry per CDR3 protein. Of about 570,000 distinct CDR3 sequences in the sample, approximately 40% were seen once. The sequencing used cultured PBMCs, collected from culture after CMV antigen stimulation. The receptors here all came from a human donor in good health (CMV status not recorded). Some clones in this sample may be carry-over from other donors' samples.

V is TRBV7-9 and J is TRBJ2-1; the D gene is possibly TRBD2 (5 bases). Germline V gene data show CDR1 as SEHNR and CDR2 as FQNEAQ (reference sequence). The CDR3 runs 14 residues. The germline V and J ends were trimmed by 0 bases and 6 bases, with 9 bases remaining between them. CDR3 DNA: TGTGCCAGCAGCTTAGCGCGGGCGGGCAATGAGCAGTTCTTC. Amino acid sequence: CASSLARAGNEQFF. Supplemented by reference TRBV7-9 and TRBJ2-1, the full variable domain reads DTGVSQNPRHKITKRGQNVTFRCDPISEHNRLYWYRQTLGQGPEFLTYFQNEAQLEKSRLLSDRFSAERPKGSFSTLEIQRTEQGDSAMYLCASSLARAGNEQFFGPGTRLTVL.

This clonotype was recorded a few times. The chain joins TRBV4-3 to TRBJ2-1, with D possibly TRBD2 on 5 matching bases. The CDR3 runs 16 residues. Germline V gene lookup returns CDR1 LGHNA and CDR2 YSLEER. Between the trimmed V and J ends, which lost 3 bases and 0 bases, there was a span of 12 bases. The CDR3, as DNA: TGCGCCAGCAGCCATTTCGCGGGCGGCTCCTACAATGAGCAGTTCTTC. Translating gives CASSHFAGGSYNEQFF.

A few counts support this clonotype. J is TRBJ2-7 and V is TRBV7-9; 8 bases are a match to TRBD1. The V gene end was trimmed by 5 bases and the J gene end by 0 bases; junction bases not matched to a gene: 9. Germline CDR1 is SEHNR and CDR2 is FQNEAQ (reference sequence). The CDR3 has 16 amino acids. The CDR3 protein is CASSAEQGEVSYEQYF. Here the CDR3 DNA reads TGTGCCAGCAGCGCAGAACAGGGGGAAGTCTCCTACGAGCAGTACTTC.

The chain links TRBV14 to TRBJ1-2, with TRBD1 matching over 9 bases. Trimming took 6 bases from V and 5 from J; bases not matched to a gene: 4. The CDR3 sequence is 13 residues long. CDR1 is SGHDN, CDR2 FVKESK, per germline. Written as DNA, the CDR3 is TGTGCCAGCAGTCAGGGACAGGGATATGGCTACACCTTC. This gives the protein CASSQGQGYGYTF.

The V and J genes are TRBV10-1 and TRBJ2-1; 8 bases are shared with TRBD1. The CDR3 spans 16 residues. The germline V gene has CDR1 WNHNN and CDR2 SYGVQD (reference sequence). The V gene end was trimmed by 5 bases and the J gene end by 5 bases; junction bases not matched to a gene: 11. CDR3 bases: TGCGCCAGCAGTAACTCGGACAGGGAAGGGGACAATGAGCAGTTCTTC. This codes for CASSNSDREGDNEQFF.

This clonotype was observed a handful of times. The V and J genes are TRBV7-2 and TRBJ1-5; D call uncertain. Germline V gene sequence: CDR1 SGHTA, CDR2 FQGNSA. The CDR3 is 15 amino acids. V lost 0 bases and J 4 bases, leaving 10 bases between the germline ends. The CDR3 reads CASSLAWGRNQPQHF. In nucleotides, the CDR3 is TGTGCCAGCAGCTTAGCATGGGGTCGGAATCAGCCCCAGCATTTT.

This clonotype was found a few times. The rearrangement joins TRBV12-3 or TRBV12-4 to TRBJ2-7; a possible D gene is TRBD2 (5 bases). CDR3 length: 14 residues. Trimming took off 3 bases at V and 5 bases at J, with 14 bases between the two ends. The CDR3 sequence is CASSFRGRLNEQYF. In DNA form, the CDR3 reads TGTGCCAGCAGTTTTCGTGGGAGATTGAACGAGCAGTACTTC.

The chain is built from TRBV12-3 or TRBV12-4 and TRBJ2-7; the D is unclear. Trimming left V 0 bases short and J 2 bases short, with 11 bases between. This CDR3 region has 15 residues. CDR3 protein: CASSLALLTTYEQYF. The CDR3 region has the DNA TGTGCCAGCAGTTTAGCACTTCTCACCACCTACGAGCAGTACTTC.

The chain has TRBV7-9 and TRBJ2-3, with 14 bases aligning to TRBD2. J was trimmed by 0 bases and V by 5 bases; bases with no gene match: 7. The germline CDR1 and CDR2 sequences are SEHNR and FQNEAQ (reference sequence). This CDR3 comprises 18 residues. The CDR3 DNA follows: TGTGCCAGCAGCCGCGGGACTAGCGGGGGTTCGAGCACAGATACGCAGTATTTT. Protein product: CASSRGTSGGSSTDTQYF.

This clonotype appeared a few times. The CDR3 bases are TGTGCCAGCAGCCCGAGAGGGCGGACAGGGTTTCAAGAGACCCAGTACTTC. Translating gives CASSPRGRTGFQETQYF. The chain joins TRBV9 to TRBJ2-5, with 8 bases identical to TRBD1. Germline V CDR1 and CDR2: SGDLS, YYNGEE. The CDR3 length is 17 residues. The ends lost 4 bases at V and 2 bases at J; junction bases unmatched: 13.

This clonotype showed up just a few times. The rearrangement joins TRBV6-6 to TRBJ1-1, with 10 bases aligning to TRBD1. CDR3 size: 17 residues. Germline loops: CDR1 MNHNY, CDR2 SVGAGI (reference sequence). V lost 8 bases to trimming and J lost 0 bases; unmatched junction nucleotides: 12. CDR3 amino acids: CASERVATGGMNTEAFF. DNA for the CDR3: TGTGCCAGCGAAAGGGTGGCGACAGGGGGCATGAACACTGAAGCTTTCTTT.